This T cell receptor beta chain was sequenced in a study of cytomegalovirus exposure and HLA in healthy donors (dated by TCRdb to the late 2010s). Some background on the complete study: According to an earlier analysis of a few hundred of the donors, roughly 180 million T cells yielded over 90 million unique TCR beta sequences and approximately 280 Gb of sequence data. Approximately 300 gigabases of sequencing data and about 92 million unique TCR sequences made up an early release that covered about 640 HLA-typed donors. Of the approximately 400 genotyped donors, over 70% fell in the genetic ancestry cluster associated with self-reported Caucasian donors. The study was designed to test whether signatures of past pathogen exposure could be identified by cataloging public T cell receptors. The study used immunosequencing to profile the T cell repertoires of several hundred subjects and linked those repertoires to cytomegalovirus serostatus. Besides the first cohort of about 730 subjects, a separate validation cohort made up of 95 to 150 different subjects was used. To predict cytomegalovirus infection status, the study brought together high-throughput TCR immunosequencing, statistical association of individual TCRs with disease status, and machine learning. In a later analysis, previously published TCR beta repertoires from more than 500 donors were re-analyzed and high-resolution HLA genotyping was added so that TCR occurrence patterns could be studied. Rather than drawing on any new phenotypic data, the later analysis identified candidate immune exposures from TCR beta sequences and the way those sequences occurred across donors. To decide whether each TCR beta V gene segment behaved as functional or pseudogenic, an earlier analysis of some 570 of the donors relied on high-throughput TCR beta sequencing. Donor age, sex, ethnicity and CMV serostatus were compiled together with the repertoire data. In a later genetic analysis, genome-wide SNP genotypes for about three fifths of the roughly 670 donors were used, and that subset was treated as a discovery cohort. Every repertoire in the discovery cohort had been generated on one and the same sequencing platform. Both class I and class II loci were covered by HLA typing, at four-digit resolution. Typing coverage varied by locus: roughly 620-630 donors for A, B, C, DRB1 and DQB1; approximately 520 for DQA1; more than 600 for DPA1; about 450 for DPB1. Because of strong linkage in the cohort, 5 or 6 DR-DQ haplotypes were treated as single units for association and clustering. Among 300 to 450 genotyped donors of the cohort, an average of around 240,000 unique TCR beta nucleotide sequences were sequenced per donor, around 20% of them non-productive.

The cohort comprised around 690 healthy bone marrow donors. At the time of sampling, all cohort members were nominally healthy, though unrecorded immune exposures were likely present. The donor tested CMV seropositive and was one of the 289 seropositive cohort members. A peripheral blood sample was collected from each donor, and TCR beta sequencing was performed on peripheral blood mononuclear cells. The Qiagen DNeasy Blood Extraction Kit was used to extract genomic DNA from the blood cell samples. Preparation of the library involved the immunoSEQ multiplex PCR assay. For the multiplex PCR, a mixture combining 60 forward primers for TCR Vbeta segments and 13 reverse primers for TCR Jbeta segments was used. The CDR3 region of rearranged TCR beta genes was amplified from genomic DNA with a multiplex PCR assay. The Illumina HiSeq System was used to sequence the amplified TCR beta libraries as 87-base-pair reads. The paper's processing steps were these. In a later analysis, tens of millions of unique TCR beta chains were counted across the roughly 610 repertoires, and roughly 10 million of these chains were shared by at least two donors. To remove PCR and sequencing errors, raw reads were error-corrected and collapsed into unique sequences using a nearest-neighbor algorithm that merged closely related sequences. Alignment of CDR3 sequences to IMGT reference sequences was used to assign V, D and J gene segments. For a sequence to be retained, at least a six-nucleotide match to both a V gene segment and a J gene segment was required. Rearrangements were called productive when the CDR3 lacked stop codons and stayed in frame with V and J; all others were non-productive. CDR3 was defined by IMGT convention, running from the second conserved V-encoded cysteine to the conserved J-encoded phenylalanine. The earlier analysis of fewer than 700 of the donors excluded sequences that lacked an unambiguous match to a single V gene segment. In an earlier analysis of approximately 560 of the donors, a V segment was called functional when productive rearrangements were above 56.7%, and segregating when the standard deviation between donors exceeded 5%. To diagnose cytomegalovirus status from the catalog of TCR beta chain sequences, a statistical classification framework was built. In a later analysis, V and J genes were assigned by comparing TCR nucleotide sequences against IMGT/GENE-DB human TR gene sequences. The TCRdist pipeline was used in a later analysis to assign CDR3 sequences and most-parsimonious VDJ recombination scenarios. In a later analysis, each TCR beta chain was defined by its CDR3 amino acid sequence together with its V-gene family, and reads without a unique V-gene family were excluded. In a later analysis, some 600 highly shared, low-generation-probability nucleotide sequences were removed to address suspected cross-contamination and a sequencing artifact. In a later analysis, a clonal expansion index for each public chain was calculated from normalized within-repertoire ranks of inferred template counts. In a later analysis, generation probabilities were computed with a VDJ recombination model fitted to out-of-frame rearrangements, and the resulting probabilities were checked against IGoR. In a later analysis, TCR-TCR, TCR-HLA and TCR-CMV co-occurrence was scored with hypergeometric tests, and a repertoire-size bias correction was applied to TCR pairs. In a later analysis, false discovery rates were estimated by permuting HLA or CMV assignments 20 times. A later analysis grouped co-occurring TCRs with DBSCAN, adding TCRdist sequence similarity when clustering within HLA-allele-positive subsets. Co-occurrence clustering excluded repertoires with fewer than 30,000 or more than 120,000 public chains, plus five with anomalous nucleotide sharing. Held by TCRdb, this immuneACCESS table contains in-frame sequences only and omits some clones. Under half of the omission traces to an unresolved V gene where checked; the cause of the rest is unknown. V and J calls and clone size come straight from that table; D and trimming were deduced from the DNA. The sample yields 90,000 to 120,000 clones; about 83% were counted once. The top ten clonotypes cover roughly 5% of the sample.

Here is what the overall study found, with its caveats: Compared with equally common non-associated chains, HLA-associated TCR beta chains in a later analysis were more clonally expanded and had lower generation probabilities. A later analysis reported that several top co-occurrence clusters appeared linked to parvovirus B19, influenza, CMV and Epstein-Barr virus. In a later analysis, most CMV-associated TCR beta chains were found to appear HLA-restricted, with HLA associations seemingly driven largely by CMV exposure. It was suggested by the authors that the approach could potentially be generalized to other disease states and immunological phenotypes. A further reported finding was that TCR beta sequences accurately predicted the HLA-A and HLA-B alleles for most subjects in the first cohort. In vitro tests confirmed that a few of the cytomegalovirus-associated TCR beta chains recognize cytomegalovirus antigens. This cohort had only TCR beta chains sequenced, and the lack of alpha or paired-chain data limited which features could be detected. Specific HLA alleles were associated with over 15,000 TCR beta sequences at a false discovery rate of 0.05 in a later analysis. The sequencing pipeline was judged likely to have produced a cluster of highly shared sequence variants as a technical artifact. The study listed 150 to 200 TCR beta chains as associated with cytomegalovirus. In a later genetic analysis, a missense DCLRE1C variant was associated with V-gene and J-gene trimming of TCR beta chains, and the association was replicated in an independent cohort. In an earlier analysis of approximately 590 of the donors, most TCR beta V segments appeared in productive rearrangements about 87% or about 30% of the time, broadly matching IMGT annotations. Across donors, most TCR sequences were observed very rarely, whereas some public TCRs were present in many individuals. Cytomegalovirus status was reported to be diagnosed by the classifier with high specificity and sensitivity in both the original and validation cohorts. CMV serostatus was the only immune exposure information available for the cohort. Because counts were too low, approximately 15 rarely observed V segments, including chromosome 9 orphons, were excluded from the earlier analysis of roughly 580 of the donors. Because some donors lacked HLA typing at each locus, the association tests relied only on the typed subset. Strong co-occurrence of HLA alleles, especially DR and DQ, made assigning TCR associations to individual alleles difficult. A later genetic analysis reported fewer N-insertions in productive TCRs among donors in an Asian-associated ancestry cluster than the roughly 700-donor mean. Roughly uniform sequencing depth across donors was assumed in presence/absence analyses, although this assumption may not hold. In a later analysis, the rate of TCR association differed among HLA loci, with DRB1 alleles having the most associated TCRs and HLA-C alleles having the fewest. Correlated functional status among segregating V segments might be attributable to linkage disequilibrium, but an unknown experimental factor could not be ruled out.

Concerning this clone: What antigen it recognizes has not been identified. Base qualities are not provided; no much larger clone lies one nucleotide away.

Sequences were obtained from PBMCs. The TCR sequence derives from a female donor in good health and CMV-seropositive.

The DNA sequence reads TGCGCCAGCAGCTTGATTTCAACCGGAGGTGCAGATACGCAGTATTTT. This translates into CASSLISTGGADTQYF. The chain couples TRBV5-1 to TRBJ2-3; the best D guess is TRBD2, with 5 bases matching. Measured from the cysteine to the phenylalanine, the CDR3 is 16 residues long. Only CDR3 DNA remains: 48 bases, in frame from the first base. CDR1 and CDR2 are read off the germline V gene as SGHRS and YFSETQ. V sheds 1 base and J sheds 4 bases, leaving 16 bases between their ends.